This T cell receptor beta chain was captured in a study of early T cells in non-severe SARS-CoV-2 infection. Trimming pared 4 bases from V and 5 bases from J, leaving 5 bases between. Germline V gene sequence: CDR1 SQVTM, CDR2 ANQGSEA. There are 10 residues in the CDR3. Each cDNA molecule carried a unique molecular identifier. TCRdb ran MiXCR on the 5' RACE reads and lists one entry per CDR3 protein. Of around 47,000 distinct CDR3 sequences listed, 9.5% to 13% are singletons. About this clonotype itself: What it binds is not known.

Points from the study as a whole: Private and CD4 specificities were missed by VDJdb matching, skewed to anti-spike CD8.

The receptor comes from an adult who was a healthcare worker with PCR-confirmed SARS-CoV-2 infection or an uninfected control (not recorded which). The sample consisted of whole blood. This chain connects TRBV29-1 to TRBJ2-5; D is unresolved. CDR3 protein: CSVVQETQYF. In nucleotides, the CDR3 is TGCAGCGTTGTGCAGGAGACCCAGTACTTC.